This T cell receptor (beta chain) originates from a study of patients and donors after allogeneic stem cell transplantation. The germline gives CDR1 LNHDA, CDR2 SQIVND (reference sequence). The CDR3 is made up of 13 amino acids. Trimming left V 3 bases short and J 6 bases short, with 9 bases between. TCRdb called the RT-PCR reads again in MiXCR, with one record for every CDR3 protein. The data show 80,000 to 90,000 distinct CDR3 sequences, with about 48% seen just once and around 55% held by the top ten. This TCR was sampled from a human donor who was either an allogeneic HSCT recipient or a stem cell or donor lymphocyte infusion donor (not recorded which). It is not recorded whose cells these are; they may come from a transplant donor. The chain links TRBV19 to TRBJ1-5; maybe TRBD1 (5 bases). Sample: blood, either unsorted or a sorted T cell fraction (not recorded which). Here the CDR3 reads CASSMQGSQPQHF. The CDR3 bases are TGTGCCAGTAGTATGCAGGGAAGTCAGCCCCAGCATTTT.